This TCR beta chain was documented in a study of control samples from healthy donors and cancer patients. The V end lost 1 base, the J end lost 4 bases, and 7 bases lay between the germline ends. The CDR3 totals 13 residues. Germline CDR1 reads SGHVS; CDR2 reads FNYEAQ. Here immunoSEQ multiplex PCR was the method, and the copy in TCRdb shows in-frame clones only, minus some. The sample records tens of thousands of clones, about 90% being singletons. Sequencing was performed on blood. The chain is built from TRBV7-6 and TRBJ2-5; no clear D. The receptor comes from a man aged 50-59 years in good health. This chain's CDR3 is CASSLVRGETQYF. CDR3 bases: TGTGCCAGCAGCTTAGTGCGCGGAGAGACCCAGTACTTC. Looking up the rest from reference TRBV7-6 and TRBJ2-5 gives the full variable domain: GAGVSQSPRYKVTKRGQDVALRCDPISGHVSLYWYRQALGQGPEFLTYFNYEAQQDKSGLPNDRFSAERPEGSISTLTIQRTEQRDSAMYRCASSLVRGETQYFGPGTRLLVL.